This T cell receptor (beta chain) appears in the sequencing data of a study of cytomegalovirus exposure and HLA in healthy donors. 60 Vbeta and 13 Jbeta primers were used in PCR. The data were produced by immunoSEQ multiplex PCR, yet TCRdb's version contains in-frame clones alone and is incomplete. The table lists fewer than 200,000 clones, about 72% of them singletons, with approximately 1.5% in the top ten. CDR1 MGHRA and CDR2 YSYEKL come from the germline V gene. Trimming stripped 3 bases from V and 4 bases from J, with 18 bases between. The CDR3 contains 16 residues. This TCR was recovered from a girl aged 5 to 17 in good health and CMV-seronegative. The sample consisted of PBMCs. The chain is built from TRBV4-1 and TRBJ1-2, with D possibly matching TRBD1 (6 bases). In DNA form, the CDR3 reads TGCGCCAGCAGCCACGCCCGAGGACAGTCCGGCTATGGCTACACCTTC. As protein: CASSHARGQSGYGYTF.